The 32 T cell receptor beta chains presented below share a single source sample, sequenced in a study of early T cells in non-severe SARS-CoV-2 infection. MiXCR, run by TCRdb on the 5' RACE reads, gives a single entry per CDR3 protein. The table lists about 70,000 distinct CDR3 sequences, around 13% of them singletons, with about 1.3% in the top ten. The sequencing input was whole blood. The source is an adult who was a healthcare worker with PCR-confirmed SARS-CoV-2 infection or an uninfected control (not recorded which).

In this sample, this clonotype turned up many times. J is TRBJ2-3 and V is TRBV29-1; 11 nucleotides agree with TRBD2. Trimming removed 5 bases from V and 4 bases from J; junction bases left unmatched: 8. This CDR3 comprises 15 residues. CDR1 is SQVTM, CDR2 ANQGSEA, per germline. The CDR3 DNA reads TGCAGCGTTCGTCGACTAGCGGGGATCGCAGATACGCAGTATTTT. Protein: CSVRRLAGIADTQYF.

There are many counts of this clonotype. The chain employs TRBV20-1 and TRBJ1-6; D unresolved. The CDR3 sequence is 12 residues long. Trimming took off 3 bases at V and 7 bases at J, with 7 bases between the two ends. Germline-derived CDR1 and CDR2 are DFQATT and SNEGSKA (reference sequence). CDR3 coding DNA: TGCAGTGCTAGGGGCAGAAATTCACCCCTCCACTTT. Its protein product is CSARGRNSPLHF.

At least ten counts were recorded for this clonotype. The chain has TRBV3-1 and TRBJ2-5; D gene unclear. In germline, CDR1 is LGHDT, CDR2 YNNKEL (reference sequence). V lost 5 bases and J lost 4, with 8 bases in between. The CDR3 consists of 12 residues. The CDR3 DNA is TGTGCCAGCAGCTTAAATCGAGAGACCCAGTACTTC. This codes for CASSLNRETQYF.

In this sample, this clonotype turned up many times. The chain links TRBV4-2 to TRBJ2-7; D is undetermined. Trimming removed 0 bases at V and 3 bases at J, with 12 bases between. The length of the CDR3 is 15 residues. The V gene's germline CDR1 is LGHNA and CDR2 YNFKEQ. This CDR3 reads CASSQDPHPYYEQYF. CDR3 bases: TGTGCCAGCAGCCAAGATCCCCACCCGTACTACGAGCAGTACTTC.

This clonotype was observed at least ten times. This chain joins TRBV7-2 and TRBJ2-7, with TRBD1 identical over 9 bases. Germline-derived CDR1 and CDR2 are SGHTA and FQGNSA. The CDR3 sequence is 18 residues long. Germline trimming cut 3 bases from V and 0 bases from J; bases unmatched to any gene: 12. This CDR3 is CASSLYGDRARYSYEQYF. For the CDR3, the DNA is TGTGCCAGCAGCTTGTATGGGGACAGGGCTAGATACTCCTACGAGCAGTACTTC.

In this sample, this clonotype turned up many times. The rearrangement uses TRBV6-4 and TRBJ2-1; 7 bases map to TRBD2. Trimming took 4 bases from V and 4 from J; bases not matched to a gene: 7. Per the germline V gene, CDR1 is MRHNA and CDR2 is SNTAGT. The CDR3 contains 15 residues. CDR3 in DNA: TGTGCCAGCAGTGCCGGGGATAGCGGGTACAATGAGCAGTTCTTC. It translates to CASSAGDSGYNEQFF.

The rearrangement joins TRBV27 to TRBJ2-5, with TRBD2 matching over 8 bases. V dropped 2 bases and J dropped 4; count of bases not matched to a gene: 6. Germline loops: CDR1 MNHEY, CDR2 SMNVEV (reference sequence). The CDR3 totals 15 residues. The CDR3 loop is CASSLTGGLLETQYF. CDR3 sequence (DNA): TGTGCCAGCAGTTTAACGGGAGGGCTTTTAGAGACCCAGTACTTC.

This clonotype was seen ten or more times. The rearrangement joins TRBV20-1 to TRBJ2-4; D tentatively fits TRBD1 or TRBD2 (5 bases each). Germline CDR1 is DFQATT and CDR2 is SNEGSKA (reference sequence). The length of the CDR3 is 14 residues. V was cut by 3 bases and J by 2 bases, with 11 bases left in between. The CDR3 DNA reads TGCAGTGCTAGGGGGGTTGGTACCAAAAACATTCAGTACTTC. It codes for CSARGVGTKNIQYF.

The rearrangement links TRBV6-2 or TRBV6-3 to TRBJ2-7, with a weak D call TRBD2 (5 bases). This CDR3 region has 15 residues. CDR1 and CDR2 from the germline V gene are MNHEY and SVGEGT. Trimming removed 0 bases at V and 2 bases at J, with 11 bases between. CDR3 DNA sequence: TGTGCCAGCAGTTACTCTGTGGCGGAGGCCTACGAGCAGTACTTC. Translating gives CASSYSVAEAYEQYF.

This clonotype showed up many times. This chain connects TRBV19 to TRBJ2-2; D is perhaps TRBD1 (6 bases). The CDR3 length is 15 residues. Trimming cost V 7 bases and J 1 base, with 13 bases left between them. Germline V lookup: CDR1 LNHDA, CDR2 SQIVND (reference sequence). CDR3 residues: CASTPTGVNTGELFF. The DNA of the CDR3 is TGTGCCAGTACCCCGACAGGAGTGAACACCGGGGAGCTGTTTTTT. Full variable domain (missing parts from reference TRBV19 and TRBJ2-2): DGGITQSPKYLFRKEGQNVTLSCEQNLNHDAMYWYRQDPGQGLRLIYYSQIVNDFQKGDIAEGYSVSREKKESFPLTVTSAQKNPTAFYLCASTPTGVNTGELFFGEGSRLTVL.

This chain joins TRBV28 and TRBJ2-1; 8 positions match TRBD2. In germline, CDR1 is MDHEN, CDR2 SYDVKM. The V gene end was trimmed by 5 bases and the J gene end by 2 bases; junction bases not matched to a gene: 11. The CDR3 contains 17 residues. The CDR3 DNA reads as TGTGCCAGCAGTCCCTGGGGGAGCGGGAGCCCCTACAATGAGCAGTTCTTC. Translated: CASSPWGSGSPYNEQFF.

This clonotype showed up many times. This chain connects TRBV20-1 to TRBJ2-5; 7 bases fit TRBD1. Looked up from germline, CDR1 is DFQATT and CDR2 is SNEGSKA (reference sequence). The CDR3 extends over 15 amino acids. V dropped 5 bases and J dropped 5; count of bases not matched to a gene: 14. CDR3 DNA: TGCAGTGCTTACCCTGACAGGGTGGGCTCGGAGACCCAGTACTTC. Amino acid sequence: CSAYPDRVGSETQYF.

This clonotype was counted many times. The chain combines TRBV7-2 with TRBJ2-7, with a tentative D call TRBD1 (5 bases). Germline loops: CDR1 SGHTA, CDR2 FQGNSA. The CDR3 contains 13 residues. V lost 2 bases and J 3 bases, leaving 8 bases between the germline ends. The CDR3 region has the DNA TGTGCCAGCAGCTTACAGGGAAACTACGAGCAGTACTTC. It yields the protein CASSLQGNYEQYF.

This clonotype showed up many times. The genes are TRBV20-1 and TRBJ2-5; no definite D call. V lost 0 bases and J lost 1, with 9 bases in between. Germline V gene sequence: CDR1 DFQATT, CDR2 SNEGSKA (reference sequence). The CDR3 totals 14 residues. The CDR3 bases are TGCAGTGCTAGAGACCGGCGGTTCCAAGAGACCCAGTACTTC. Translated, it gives CSARDRRFQETQYF.

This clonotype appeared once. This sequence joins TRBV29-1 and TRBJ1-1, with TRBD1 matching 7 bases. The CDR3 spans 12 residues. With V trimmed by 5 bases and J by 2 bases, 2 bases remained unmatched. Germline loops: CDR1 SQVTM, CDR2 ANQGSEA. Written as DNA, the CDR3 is TGCAGCGTTCACAGGGGCAACACTGAAGCTTTCTTT. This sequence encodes CSVHRGNTEAFF.

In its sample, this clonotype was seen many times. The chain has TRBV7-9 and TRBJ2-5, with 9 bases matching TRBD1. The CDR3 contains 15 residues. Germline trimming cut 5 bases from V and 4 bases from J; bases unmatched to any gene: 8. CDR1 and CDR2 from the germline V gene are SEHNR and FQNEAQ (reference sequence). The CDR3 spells CASSTRGTGLETQYF. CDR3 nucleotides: TGTGCCAGCAGCACGAGGGGGACAGGGCTAGAGACCCAGTACTTC. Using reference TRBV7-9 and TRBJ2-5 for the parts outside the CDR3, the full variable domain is DTGVSQNPRHKITKRGQNVTFRCDPISEHNRLYWYRQTLGQGPEFLTYFQNEAQLEKSRLLSDRFSAERPKGSFSTLEIQRTEQGDSAMYLCASSTRGTGLETQYFGPGTRLLVL.

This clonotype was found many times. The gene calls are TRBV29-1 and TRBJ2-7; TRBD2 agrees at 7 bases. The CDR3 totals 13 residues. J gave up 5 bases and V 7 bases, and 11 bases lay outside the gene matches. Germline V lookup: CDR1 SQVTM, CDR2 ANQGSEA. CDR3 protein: CSASAGVRNEQYF. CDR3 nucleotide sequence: TGCAGCGCCAGCGCGGGAGTACGGAACGAGCAGTACTTC.

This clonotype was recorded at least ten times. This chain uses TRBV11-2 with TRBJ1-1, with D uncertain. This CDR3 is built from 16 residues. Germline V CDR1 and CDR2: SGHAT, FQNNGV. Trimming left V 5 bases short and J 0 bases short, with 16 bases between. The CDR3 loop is CASSPGRRPLNTEAFF. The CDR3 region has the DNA TGTGCCAGCAGCCCCGGACGCCGCCCTTTGAACACTGAAGCTTTCTTT. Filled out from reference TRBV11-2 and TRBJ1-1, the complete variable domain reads EAGVAQSPRYKIIEKRQSVAFWCNPISGHATLYWYQQILGQGPKLLIQFQNNGVVDDSQLPKDRFSAERLKGVDSTLKIQPAKLEDSAVYLCASSPGRRPLNTEAFFGQGTRLTVV.

The CDR3 is CASSQGNWPQHF. CDR3 sequence (DNA): TGTGCCAGCAGCCAGGGGAATTGGCCCCAGCATTTT. The genes are TRBV28 and TRBJ1-5; TRBD1 is a possible D gene (6 bases). Deletions cut 6 bases from V and 9 bases from J, with 12 bases between. The germline V gene has CDR1 MDHEN and CDR2 SYDVKM. The CDR3 is 12 residues long.

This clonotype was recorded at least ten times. The CDR3 coding sequence is TGTGCCAGCAGACGTGGAAGTAGCCGGGGGGATGAGCAGTTCTTC. Amino acids: CASRRGSSRGDEQFF. The chain is built from TRBV27 and TRBJ2-1, with TRBD2 identical over 7 bases. Germline V gene data show CDR1 as MNHEY and CDR2 as SMNVEV (reference sequence). The V segment lost 6 bases and the J segment 8 bases; nucleotides outside the gene matches: 13. The CDR3 is 15 residues long.

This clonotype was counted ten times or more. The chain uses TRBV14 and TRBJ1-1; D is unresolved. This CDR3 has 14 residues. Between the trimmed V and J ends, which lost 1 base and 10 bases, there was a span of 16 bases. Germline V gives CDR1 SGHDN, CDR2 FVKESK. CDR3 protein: CASSQGSGPRGAFF. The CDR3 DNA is TGTGCCAGCAGCCAAGGGTCCGGACCGCGGGGAGCTTTCTTT.

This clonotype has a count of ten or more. The CDR3 DNA sequence: TGCAGTGCTAGAGATCGGCGGCTGAACACTGAAGCTTTCTTT. It codes for CSARDRRLNTEAFF. The chain is built from TRBV20-1 and TRBJ1-1; no clear D. The CDR3 has 14 residues. The V gene's germline CDR1 is DFQATT and CDR2 SNEGSKA (reference sequence). V dropped 0 bases and J dropped 0 bases, with 8 bases sitting between them.

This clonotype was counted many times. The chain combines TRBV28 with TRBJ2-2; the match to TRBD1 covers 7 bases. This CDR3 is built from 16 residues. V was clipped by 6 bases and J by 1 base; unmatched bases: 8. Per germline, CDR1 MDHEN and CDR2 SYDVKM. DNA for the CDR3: TGTGCCAGCAGCTCGAGGGGACAGAAGAACACCGGGGAGCTGTTTTTT. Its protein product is CASSSRGQKNTGELFF.

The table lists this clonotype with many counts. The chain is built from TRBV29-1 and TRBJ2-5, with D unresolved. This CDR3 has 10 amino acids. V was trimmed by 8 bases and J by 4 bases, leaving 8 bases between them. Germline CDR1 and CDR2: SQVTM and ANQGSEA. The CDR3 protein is CSILGETQYF. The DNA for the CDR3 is TGCAGCATTTTGGGAGAGACCCAGTACTTC.

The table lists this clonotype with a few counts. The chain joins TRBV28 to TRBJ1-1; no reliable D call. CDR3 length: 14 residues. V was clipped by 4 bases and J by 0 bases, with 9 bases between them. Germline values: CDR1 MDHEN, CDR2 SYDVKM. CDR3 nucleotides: TGTGCCAGCAGTTCGTTTTCATTGAACACTGAAGCTTTCTTT. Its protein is CASSSFSLNTEAFF.

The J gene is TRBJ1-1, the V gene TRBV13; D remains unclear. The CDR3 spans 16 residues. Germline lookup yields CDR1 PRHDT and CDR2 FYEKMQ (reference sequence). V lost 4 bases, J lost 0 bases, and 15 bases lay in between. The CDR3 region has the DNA TGTGCCAGCAGCTCCCGGTGGACGGGATTGAACACTGAAGCTTTCTTT. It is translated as CASSSRWTGLNTEAFF.

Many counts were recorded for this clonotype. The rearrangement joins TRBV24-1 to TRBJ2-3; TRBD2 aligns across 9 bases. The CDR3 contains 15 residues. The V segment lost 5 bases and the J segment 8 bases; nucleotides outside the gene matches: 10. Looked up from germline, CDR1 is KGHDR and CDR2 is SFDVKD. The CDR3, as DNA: TGTGCCACCAGTGTAAGCGGGGGGAACCCCGGTACGCAGTATTTT. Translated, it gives CATSVSGGNPGTQYF.

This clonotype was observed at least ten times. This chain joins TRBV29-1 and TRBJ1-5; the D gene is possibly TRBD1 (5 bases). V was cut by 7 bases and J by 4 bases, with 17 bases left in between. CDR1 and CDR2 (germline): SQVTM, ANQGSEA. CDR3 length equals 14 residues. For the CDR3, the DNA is TGCAGCGCATACTTTGGGGGGGGAAATCAGCCCCAGCATTTT. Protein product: CSAYFGGGNQPQHF.

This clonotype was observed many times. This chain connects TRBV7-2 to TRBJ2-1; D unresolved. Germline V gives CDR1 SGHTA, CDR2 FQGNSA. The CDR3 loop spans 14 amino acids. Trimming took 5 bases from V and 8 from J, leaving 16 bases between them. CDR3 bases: TGTGCCAGCAGCGCCAATACCCTGGAACATGAGCAGTTCTTC. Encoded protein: CASSANTLEHEQFF.

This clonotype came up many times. CDR3 residues: CASSLYRDGNTDTQYF. The CDR3 DNA reads as TGTGCCAGCAGCTTATACCGGGATGGGAACACAGATACGCAGTATTTT. This chain uses TRBV11-2 with TRBJ2-3; a possible D gene is TRBD2 (5 bases). The CDR3 consists of 16 residues. V was pared by 2 bases and J by 2 bases, with 14 bases between. Germline V CDR1 and CDR2: SGHAT, FQNNGV.

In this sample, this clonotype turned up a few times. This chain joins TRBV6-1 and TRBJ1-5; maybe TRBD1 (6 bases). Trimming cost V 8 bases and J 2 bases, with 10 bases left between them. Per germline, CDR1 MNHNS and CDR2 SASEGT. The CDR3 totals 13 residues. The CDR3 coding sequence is TGTGCCAGCGGTAGACAGGGCAATCAGCCCCAGCATTTT. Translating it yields CASGRQGNQPQHF.

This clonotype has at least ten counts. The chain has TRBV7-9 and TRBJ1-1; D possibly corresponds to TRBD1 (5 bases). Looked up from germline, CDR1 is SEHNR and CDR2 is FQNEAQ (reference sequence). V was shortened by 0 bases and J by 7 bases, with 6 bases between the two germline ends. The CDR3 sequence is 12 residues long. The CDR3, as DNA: TGTGCCAGCAGCTTAGCGGGGGATGAAGCTTTCTTT. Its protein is CASSLAGDEAFF.